This TCR beta chain derives from a study of cytomegalovirus exposure and HLA in healthy donors. Findings and limits, study-wide: Earlier analysis yielded a pattern in which most TCR beta V segments were productive about 87% or about 30% of the time. Upon later analysis, TCR association rates were observed to vary by HLA locus, being highest for DRB1 and lowest for HLA-C.

The CDR3 runs to 17 residues. J was trimmed by 0 bases and V by 3 bases; bases with no gene match: 6. Per the germline V gene, CDR1 is SGHNT and CDR2 is YYREEE (reference sequence). This PCR relied on a set of 60 Vbeta primers and 13 Jbeta primers. Generated by immunoSEQ multiplex PCR, the TCRdb table keeps only in-frame clones and is missing some. The sample has 210,000 or so clones; approximately 90% are singletons. In the case of this clone: Its antigen remains unknown.

Sequenced material: PBMCs. The V gene is TRBV5-4, the J gene TRBJ1-5; TRBD1 aligns across 10 bases. The TCR comes from a woman aged 18-29 years in good health and CMV-seronegative. The CDR3 DNA is TGTGCCAGCAGCTCCGGGACAGGGGCGGGTAGCAATCAGCCCCAGCATTTT. Its translation is CASSSGTGAGSNQPQHF. The variable domain in full, with the rest retrieved from reference TRBV5-4 and TRBJ1-5, is ETGVTQSPTHLIKTRGQQVTLRCSSQSGHNTVSWYQQALGQGPQFIFQYYREEENGRGNFPPRFSGLQFPNYSSELNVNALELDDSALYLCASSSGTGAGSNQPQHFGDGTRLSIL.